These T cell receptor beta chains were read from a single sample in a study of T cell changes during pregnancy in multiple sclerosis. Method: immunoSEQ multiplex PCR; TCRdb's copy keeps in-frame clones and lacks some. This table has some 60,000 clones, 90% appearing once. The material sequenced was peripheral blood, taken in the first trimester of pregnancy. These receptors all come from a female donor in good health, enrolled as a control in a pregnancy study. The CDR3 runs from the conserved cysteine through the conserved F or W.

TRBJ2-3	TRBV10-3	15	CAIRKTSGGKDTQYF
TRBJ1-1	TRBV27	12	CASSLPGFEAFF
TRBJ1-1	TRBV29-1	12	CSVGQPNTEAFF
TRBJ2-1	TRBV11-2	15	CASSLPPLTSNEQFF
TRBJ2-1	TRBV27	15	CASTSSDRGRDEQFF
TRBJ1-2	TRBV5-6	12	CASSFTNYGYTF
TRBJ1-1	TRBV7-6	15	CASSFNPGANTEAFF
TRBJ2-5	TRBV5-6	15	CASSLLGTAQETQYF
TRBJ2-7	TRBV7-9	15	CASSPPIAGVDEQYF
TRBJ2-1	TRBV11-3	16	CASSLEWVEEGDEQFF
TRBJ2-3	TRBV11-1	16	CASSLKGQGIVNTQYF
TRBJ1-1	TRBV19	20	CASSIETGQLFGGMNTEAFF
TRBJ2-5	TRBV7-9	13	CASSLGGLETQYF
TRBJ2-7	TRBV5-6	15	CASSSRQGRAYEQYF